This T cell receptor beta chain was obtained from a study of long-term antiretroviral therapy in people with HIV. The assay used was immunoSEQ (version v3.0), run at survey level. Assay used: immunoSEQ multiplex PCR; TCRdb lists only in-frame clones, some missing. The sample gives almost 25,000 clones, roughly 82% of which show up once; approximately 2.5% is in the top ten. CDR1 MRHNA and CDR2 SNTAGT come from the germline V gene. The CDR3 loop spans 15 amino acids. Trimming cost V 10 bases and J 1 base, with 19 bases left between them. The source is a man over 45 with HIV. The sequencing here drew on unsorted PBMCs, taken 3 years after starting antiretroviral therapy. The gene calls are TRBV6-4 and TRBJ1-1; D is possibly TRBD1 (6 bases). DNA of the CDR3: TGTGCCACAAAACCGGGGGCGAAAGGGAACACTGAAGCTTTCTTT. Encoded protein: CATKPGAKGNTEAFF.